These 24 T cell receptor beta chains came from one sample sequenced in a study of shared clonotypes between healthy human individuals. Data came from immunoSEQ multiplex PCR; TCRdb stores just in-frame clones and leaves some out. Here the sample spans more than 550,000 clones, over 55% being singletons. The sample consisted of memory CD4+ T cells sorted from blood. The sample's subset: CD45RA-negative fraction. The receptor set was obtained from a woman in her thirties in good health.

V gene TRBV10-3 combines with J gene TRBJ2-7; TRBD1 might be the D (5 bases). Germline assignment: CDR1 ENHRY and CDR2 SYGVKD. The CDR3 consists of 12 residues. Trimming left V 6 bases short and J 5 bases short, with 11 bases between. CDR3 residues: CAISPGSNEQYF. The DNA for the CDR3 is TGTGCCATCAGCCCAGGGTCAAACGAGCAGTACTTC.

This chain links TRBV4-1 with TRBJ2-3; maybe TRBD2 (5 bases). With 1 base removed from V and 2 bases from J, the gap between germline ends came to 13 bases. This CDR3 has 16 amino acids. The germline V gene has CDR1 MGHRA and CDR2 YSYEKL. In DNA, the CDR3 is TGCGCCAGCAGCCAAGGGCGGGCATTGATCACAGATACGCAGTATTTT. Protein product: CASSQGRALITDTQYF.

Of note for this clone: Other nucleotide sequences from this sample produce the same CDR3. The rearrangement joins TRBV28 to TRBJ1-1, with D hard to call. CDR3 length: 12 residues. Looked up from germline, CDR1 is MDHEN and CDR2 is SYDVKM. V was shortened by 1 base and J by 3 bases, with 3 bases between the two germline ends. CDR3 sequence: CASSLSDTEAFF. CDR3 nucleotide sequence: TGTGCCAGCAGTTTATCAGACACTGAAGCTTTCTTT.

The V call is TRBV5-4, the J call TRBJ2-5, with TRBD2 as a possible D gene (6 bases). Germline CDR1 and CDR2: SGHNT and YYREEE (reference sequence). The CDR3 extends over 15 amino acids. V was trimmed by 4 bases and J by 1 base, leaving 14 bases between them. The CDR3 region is CASSPPPGVQETQYF. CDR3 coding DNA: TGTGCCAGCAGCCCCCCGCCGGGGGTCCAAGAGACCCAGTACTTC. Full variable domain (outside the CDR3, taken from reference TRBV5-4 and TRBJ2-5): ETGVTQSPTHLIKTRGQQVTLRCSSQSGHNTVSWYQQALGQGPQFIFQYYREEENGRGNFPPRFSGLQFPNYSSELNVNALELDDSALYLCASSPPPGVQETQYFGPGTRLLVL.

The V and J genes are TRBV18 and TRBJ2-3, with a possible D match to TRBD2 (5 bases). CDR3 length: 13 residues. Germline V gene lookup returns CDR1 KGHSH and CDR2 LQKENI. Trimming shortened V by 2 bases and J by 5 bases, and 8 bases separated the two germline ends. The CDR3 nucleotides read TGTGCCAGCTCACCAGGTAGCGAAGATACGCAGTATTTT. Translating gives CASSPGSEDTQYF.

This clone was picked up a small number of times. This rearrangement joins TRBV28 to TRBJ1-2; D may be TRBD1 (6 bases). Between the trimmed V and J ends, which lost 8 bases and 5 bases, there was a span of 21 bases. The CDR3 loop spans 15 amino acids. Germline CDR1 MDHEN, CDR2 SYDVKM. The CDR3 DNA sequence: TGTGCCAGCGTTACTTCGGGCAGGGGCATTTATGGCTACACCTTC. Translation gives CASVTSGRGIYGYTF.

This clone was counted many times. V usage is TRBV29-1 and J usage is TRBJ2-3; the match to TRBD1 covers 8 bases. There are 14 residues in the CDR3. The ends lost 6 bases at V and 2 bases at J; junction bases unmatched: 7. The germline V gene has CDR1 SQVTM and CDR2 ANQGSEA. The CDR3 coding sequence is TGCAGCGTCGCGACAGGGGCGCACACAGATACGCAGTATTTT. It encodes CSVATGAHTDTQYF.

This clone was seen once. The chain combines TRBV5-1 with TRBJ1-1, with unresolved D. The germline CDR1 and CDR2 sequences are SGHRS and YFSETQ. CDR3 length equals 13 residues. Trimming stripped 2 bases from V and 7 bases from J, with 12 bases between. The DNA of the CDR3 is TGCGCCAGCAGCTTTCCGGACGTCAGTGAAGCTTTCTTT. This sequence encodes CASSFPDVSEAFF.

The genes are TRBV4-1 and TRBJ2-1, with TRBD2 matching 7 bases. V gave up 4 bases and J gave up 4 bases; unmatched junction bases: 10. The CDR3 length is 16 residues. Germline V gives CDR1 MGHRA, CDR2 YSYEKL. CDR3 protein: CASSLKRSGAYNEQFF. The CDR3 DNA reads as TGCGCCAGCAGCCTAAAGAGAAGCGGGGCTTACAATGAGCAGTTCTTC.

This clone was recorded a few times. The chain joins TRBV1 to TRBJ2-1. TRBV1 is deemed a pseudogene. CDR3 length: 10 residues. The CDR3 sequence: CTSSLDEQFF. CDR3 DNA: TGCACCAGCAGCCTGGATGAGCAGTTCTTC.

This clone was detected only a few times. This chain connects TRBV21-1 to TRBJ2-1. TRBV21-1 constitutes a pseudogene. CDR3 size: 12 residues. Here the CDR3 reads CASSKAPGQQFF. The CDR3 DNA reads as TGTGCCAGCAGCAAAGCTCCGGGGCAGCAGTTCTTC.

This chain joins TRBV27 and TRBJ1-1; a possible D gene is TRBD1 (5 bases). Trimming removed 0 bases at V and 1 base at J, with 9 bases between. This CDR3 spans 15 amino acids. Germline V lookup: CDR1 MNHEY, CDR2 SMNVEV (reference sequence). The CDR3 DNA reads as TGTGCCAGCAGTTTATCGAACACAGGGAACACTGAAGCTTTCTTT. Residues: CASSLSNTGNTEAFF.

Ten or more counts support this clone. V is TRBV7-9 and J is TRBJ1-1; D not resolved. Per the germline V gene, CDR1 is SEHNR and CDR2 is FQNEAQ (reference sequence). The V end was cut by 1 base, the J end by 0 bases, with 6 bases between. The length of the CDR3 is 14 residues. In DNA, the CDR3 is TGTGCCAGCAGCTTAGAACGGGTGAACACTGAAGCTTTCTTT. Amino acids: CASSLERVNTEAFF. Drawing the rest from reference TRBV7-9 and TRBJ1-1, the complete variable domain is DTGVSQNPRHKITKRGQNVTFRCDPISEHNRLYWYRQTLGQGPEFLTYFQNEAQLEKSRLLSDRFSAERPKGSFSTLEIQRTEQGDSAMYLCASSLERVNTEAFFGQGTRLTVV.

The CDR3, as DNA: TGTGCCAGCAGCCAAGATTCAGGGAACACTGAAGCTTTCTTT. Translating gives CASSQDSGNTEAFF. This chain joins TRBV14 and TRBJ1-1; D is unclear. CDR3 length: 14 amino acids. Trimming shortened V by 0 bases and J by 1 base, and 6 bases separated the two germline ends. CDR1 SGHDN and CDR2 FVKESK come from the germline V gene.

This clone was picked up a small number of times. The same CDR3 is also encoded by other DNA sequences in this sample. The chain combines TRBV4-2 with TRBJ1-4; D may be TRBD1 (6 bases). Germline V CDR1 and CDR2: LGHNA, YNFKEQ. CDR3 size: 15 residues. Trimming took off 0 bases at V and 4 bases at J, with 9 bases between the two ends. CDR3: CASSQDRQVNEKLFF. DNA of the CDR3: TGTGCCAGCAGCCAAGATAGACAGGTTAATGAAAAACTGTTTTTT.

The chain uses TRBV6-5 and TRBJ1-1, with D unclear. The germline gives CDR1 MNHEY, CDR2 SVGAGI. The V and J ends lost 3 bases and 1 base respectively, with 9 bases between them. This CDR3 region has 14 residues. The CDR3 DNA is TGTGCCAGCAGTTATTCCCAGCCGAACACTGAAGCTTTCTTT. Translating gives CASSYSQPNTEAFF.

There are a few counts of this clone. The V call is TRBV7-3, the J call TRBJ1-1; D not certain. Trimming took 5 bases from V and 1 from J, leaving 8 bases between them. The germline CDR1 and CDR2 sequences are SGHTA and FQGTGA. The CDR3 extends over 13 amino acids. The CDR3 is CASSTAGNTEAFF. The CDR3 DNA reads TGTGCCAGCAGCACCGCAGGGAACACTGAAGCTTTCTTT.

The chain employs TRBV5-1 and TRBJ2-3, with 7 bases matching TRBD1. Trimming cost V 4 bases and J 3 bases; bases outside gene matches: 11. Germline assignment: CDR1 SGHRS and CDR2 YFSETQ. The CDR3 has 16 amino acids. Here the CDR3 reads CASSAQGGAGTDTQYF. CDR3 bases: TGCGCCAGCAGCGCCCAAGGGGGCGCTGGGACAGATACGCAGTATTTT.

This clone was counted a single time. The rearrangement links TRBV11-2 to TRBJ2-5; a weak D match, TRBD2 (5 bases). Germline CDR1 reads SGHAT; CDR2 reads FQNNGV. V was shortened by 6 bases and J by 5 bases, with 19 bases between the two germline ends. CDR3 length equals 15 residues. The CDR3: CASRTPGSRVETQYF. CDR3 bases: TGTGCCAGCAGAACTCCGGGGTCTCGGGTGGAGACCCAGTACTTC.

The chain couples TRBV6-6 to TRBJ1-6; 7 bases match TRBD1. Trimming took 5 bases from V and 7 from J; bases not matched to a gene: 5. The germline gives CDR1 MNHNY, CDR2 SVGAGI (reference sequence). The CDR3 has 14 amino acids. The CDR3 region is CASSGGQANSPLHF. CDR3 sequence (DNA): TGTGCCAGCAGTGGAGGACAGGCAAATTCACCCCTCCACTTT.

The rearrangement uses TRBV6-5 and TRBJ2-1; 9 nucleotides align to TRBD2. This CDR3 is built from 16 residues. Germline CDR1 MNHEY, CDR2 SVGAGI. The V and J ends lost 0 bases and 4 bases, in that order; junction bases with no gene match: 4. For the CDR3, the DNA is TGTGCCAGCAGTTACTCTGGACTAGCGTATTACAATGAGCAGTTCTTC. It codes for CASSYSGLAYYNEQFF.

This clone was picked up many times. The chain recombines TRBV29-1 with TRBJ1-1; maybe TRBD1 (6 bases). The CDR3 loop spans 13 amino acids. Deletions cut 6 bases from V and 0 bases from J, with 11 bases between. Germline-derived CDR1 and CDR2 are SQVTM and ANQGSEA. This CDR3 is CSVRQAMNTEAFF. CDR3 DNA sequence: TGCAGCGTGAGACAGGCCATGAACACTGAAGCTTTCTTT. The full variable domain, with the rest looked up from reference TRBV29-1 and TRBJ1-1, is SAVISQKPSRDICQRGTSLTIQCQVDSQVTMMFWYRQQPGQSLTLIATANQGSEATYESGFVIDKFPISRPNLTFSTLTVSNMSPEDSSIYLCSVRQAMNTEAFFGQGTRLTVV.

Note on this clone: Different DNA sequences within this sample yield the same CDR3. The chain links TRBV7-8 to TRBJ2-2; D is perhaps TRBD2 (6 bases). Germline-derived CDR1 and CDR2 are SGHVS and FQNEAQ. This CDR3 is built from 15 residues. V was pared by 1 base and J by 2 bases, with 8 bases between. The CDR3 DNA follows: TGTGCCAGCAGCTTAGTGGGGGGAAACACCGGGGAGCTGTTTTTT. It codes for CASSLVGGNTGELFF.

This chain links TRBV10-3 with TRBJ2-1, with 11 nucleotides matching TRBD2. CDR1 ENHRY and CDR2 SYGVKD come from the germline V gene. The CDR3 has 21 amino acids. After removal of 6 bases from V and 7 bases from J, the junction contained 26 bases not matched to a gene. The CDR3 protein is CAIRLSFGSGLSGRAVNEQFF. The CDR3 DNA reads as TGTGCCATCAGGCTGTCGTTCGGGAGCGGCCTTAGCGGGAGGGCCGTGAATGAGCAGTTCTTC.